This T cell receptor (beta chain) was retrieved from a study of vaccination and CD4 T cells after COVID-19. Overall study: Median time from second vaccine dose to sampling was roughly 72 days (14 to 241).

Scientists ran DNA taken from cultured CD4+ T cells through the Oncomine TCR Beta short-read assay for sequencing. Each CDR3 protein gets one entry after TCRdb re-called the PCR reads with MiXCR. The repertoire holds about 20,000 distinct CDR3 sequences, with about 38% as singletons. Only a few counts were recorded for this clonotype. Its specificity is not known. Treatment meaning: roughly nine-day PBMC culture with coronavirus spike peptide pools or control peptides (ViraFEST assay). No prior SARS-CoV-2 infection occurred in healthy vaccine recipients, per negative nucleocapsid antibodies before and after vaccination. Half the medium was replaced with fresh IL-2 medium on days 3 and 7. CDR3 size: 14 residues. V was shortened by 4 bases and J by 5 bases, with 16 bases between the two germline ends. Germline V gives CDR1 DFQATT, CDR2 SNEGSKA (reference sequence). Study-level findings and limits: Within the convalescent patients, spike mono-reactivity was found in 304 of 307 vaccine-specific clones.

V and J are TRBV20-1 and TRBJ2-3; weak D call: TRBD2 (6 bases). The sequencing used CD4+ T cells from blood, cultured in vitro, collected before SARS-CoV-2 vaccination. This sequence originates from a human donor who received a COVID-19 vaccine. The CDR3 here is CSAIRPSEVDTQYF. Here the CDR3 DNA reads TGCAGTGCTATTAGGCCTAGCGAGGTAGATACGCAGTATTTT.